Following are 27 T cell receptor beta chains from one sample sequenced in a study of T cell repertoires in cytomegalovirus infection. MiXCR, applied by TCRdb to the reads, yields one record per CDR3 protein. Among 200,000 or so distinct CDR3 sequences listed, roughly 27% were seen once. Source material: PBMCs. The receptors were sampled from a human donor in good health (CMV status not recorded). Some clones in this sample may be carry-over from other donors' samples.

This clonotype was observed many times. The chain has TRBV7-2 and TRBJ2-7; 8 positions agree with TRBD2. The CDR3 loop spans 16 amino acids. Trimming removed 0 bases from V and 3 bases from J; junction bases left unmatched: 7. CDR1 SGHTA and CDR2 FQGNSA come from the germline V gene. The CDR3 loop is CASSLALSGGDYEQYF. As DNA, the CDR3 is TGTGCCAGCAGCTTAGCGCTAAGCGGGGGAGACTACGAGCAGTACTTC.

The chain has TRBV6-6 and TRBJ2-2, with a possible D match to TRBD1 (5 bases). V lost 5 bases and J lost 0, with 19 bases in between. This CDR3 spans 18 amino acids. The germline V gene encodes CDR1 MNHNY and CDR2 SVGAGI (reference sequence). DNA for the CDR3: TGTGCCAGCAGTGAGGTCCAGGGTTTAGGCGCGAACACCGGGGAGCTGTTTTTT. Amino acid sequence: CASSEVQGLGANTGELFF.

V gene TRBV7-6 combines with J gene TRBJ2-3, with TRBD2 identical over 12 bases. The CDR3 has 15 amino acids. Germline V gene data show CDR1 as SGHVS and CDR2 as FNYEAQ. V lost 5 bases to trimming and J lost 8 bases; unmatched junction nucleotides: 8. CDR3 bases: TGTGCCAGCAGCCCTAGCGGGGGGGCCGCAGCTACGCAGTATTTT. Amino acids: CASSPSGGAAATQYF.

The chain carries TRBV2 and TRBJ2-5; TRBD1 is a possible D gene (5 bases). CDR3 size: 15 residues. CDR1 SNHLY and CDR2 FYNNEI come from the germline V gene. The V end lost 3 bases, the J end lost 2 bases, and 13 bases lay between the germline ends. CDR3 sequence: CASSDFQGWQETQYF. CDR3 nucleotide sequence: TGTGCCAGCAGTGATTTTCAGGGTTGGCAAGAGACCCAGTACTTC.

The rearrangement joins TRBV6-6 to TRBJ1-4; 10 nucleotides align to TRBD1. The CDR3 runs 16 residues. From germline, CDR1 is MNHNY and CDR2 SVGAGI (reference sequence). Trimming removed 6 bases from V and 2 bases from J; junction bases left unmatched: 6. The CDR3 nucleotides are TGTGCCAGCAGCGACCGGGACAGGGGTACTAATGAAAAACTGTTTTTT. Protein product: CASSDRDRGTNEKLFF.

About this clonotype: This CDR3 fails to terminate in the conserved phenylalanine or tryptophan, so it likely reflects a read error. The rearrangement links TRBV5-1 to TRBJ2-6; possible D gene TRBD1, 6 bases. Germline lookup yields CDR1 SGHRS and CDR2 YFSETQ. The CDR3 spans 16 residues. V was cut by 4 bases and J by 0 bases, with 11 bases left in between. The CDR3 sequence: CASSPRQDSGANVLTL. DNA of the CDR3: TGCGCCAGCAGCCCAAGACAGGACTCTGGGGCCAACGTCCTGACTCTC.

The gene calls are TRBV15 and TRBJ1-1, with D unclear. The V gene's germline CDR1 is LNHNV and CDR2 YYDKDF (reference sequence). This CDR3 region has 13 residues. Between the trimmed V and J ends, which lost 10 bases and 0 bases, there was a span of 12 bases. Written as DNA, the CDR3 is TGTGCCAGCAAACTGGACCTGAACACTGAAGCTTTCTTT. Amino acid sequence: CASKLDLNTEAFF.

This chain joins TRBV19 and TRBJ1-1; D gene uncertain. CDR1 is LNHDA, CDR2 SQIVND, per germline (reference sequence). V was cut by 3 bases and J by 1 base, with 9 bases left in between. The CDR3 is 14 amino acids. CDR3 amino acids: CASSMGRENTEAFF. CDR3 in DNA: TGTGCCAGTAGTATGGGCCGAGAGAACACTGAAGCTTTCTTT.

The chain carries TRBV28 and TRBJ1-2; D unclear. The CDR3 is 14 amino acids. Germline V lookup: CDR1 MDHEN, CDR2 SYDVKM. V lost 4 bases to trimming and J lost 5 bases, with 14 bases between them. The CDR3 is CASSSSVVNYGYTF. CDR3 nucleotides: TGTGCCAGCAGTTCCAGCGTCGTCAATTATGGCTACACCTTC.

This clonotype was seen only a few times. This chain links TRBV19 with TRBJ1-4; the D is unclear. The CDR3 runs to 15 residues. Germline V gives CDR1 LNHDA, CDR2 SQIVND (reference sequence). Trimming stripped 5 bases from V and 8 bases from J, with 18 bases between. The CDR3 DNA reads TGTGCCAGTAGTCCCCGGACCTCCCGGAGGGAAAAACTGTTTTTT. Its protein is CASSPRTSRREKLFF.

V gene TRBV11-2 combines with J gene TRBJ2-1, with a possible D match to TRBD1 (6 bases). Trimming removed 5 bases at V and 0 bases at J, with 14 bases between. The CDR3 loop spans 16 amino acids. Germline CDR1 SGHAT, CDR2 FQNNGV. The CDR3 region is CASSPGAGHSYNEQFF. The CDR3 nucleotides read TGTGCCAGCAGCCCAGGGGCCGGTCACTCCTACAATGAGCAGTTCTTC.

V and J are TRBV2 and TRBJ1-1; possible D gene TRBD1, 6 bases. The CDR3 is 13 residues long. V lost 7 bases and J 0 bases, leaving 9 bases between the germline ends. Germline CDR1 reads SNHLY; CDR2 reads FYNNEI. CDR3 sequence reads: CASIWTVNTEAFF. The DNA for the CDR3 is TGTGCCAGCATTTGGACAGTGAACACTGAAGCTTTCTTT.

The chain couples TRBV11-2 to TRBJ2-7; no reliable D call. CDR1 SGHAT and CDR2 FQNNGV come from the germline V gene. V lost 1 base to trimming and J lost 0 bases, with 10 bases between them. The CDR3 sequence is 15 residues long. DNA for the CDR3: TGTGCCAGCAGCTTAGGAGGCAGCCTCTCCTACGAGCAGTACTTC. The encoded protein is CASSLGGSLSYEQYF.

The V call is TRBV29-1, the J call TRBJ1-2; D call uncertain. Germline CDR1 is SQVTM and CDR2 is ANQGSEA. V lost 4 bases, J lost 8 bases, and 17 bases lay in between. This CDR3 contains 13 residues. CDR3: CSVGAGIEEGYTF. CDR3 bases: TGCAGCGTTGGGGCGGGGATTGAAGAAGGCTACACCTTC.

The chain employs TRBV5-4 and TRBJ2-1, with D possibly being TRBD2 (5 bases). Germline lookup yields CDR1 SGHNT and CDR2 YYREEE (reference sequence). CDR3 length: 14 residues. The germline V and J ends were trimmed by 3 bases and 4 bases, with 11 bases remaining between them. The DNA of the CDR3 is TGTGCCAGCAGCTCCCTAGCTACGTACAATGAGCAGTTCTTC. Protein: CASSSLATYNEQFF.

The table lists this clonotype with a count of one. The V gene is TRBV7-9, the J gene TRBJ2-1; tentatively, D is TRBD2 (5 bases). The CDR3 loop spans 15 amino acids. With 2 bases removed from V and 4 bases from J, the gap between germline ends came to 12 bases. The V gene's germline CDR1 is SEHNR and CDR2 FQNEAQ (reference sequence). The CDR3 DNA follows: TGTGCCAGCAGCTTATACACGGACTTATACAATGAGCAGTTCTTC. This sequence encodes CASSLYTDLYNEQFF.

This clonotype has at least ten counts. The chain links TRBV6-6 to TRBJ2-7, with D tentatively TRBD1 or TRBD2 (5 bases each). The CDR3 totals 15 residues. Germline lookup yields CDR1 MNHNY and CDR2 SVGAGI (reference sequence). Trimming removed 2 bases from V and 0 bases from J, with 11 bases in between. The CDR3 coding sequence is TGTGCCAGCAGTTACGCTCCGGGACCCTCCTACGAGCAGTACTTC. Translated: CASSYAPGPSYEQYF.

The gene calls are TRBV4-3 and TRBJ1-1; no definite D call. There are 14 residues in the CDR3. The germline V gene has CDR1 LGHNA and CDR2 YSLEER. Trimming cost V 0 bases and J 1 base, with 6 bases left between them. The CDR3 here is CASSQDGWNTEAFF. The CDR3 DNA reads as TGCGCCAGCAGCCAAGATGGGTGGAACACTGAAGCTTTCTTT.

CDR3 region: CASSALAGGVGDTQYF. In nucleotides, the CDR3 is TGTGCCAGCAGTGCCCTAGCGGGGGGAGTGGGAGATACGCAGTATTTT. The chain couples TRBV6-4 to TRBJ2-3; 11 bases are a match to TRBD2. The CDR3 is made up of 16 amino acids. V lost 4 bases and J lost 5; bases outside the gene matches: 8. Germline assignment: CDR1 MRHNA and CDR2 SNTAGT.

The chain couples TRBV14 to TRBJ1-1; D not certain. Germline V gene lookup returns CDR1 SGHDN and CDR2 FVKESK. V was pared by 2 bases and J by 5 bases, with 12 bases between. CDR3 length equals 14 residues. The DNA for the CDR3 is TGTGCCAGCAGCCAATTAGGTACGGGGACTGAAGCTTTCTTT. The encoded protein is CASSQLGTGTEAFF.

This clonotype was detected ten times or more. This chain links TRBV7-2 with TRBJ2-5; D is ambiguous. The CDR3 is 14 residues long. Germline V CDR1 and CDR2: SGHTA, FQGNSA. V shed 1 base and J shed 1 base, with 7 bases lying between them. CDR3 region: CASSLDVAQETQYF. The DNA of the CDR3 is TGTGCCAGCAGCTTAGACGTAGCCCAAGAGACCCAGTACTTC.

This clonotype was recorded many times. The rearrangement joins TRBV27 to TRBJ2-2, with D tentatively TRBD1 (6 bases). The CDR3 contains 14 residues. Trimming pared 3 bases from V and 6 bases from J, leaving 11 bases between. Germline V lookup: CDR1 MNHEY, CDR2 SMNVEV (reference sequence). Written as DNA, the CDR3 is TGTGCCAGCAGTTTGACACAGGGAGCCGGGGAGCTGTTTTTT. Amino acids: CASSLTQGAGELFF.

This clonotype counts as medium-sized. The chain employs TRBV7-6 and TRBJ2-5; 10 nucleotides align to TRBD1. The ends lost 1 base at V and 4 bases at J; junction bases unmatched: 0. Germline V gene data show CDR1 as SGHVS and CDR2 as FNYEAQ. CDR3 size: 14 residues. This CDR3 reads CASSLGTGGETQYF. The CDR3 nucleotides are TGTGCCAGCAGCTTAGGGACAGGGGGAGAGACCCAGTACTTC. Drawing the rest from reference TRBV7-6 and TRBJ2-5, the complete variable domain is GAGVSQSPRYKVTKRGQDVALRCDPISGHVSLYWYRQALGQGPEFLTYFNYEAQQDKSGLPNDRFSAERPEGSISTLTIQRTEQRDSAMYRCASSLGTGGETQYFGPGTRLLVL.

This clonotype was seen a few times. The V gene is TRBV7-8, the J gene TRBJ1-6; D is uncertain. The CDR3 extends over 16 amino acids. Germline lookup yields CDR1 SGHVS and CDR2 FQNEAQ. V lost 5 bases and J 4 bases, leaving 15 bases between the germline ends. This CDR3 reads CASSPSRVGYNSPLHF. For the CDR3, the DNA is TGTGCCAGCAGCCCCTCGAGGGTCGGGTATAATTCACCCCTCCACTTT.

This clonotype was seen just once. Possible read error: a much larger clone is one base away. The rearrangement links TRBV7-3 to TRBJ2-1; D may be TRBD2 (7 bases). In germline, CDR1 is SGHTA, CDR2 FQGTGA. CDR3 length: 17 residues. The CDR3 reads CAGSLRPPGQGRGEQFF. CDR3 bases: TGTGCCGGCAGCTTAAGGCCCCCCGGGCAGGGGAGGGGTGAGCAGTTCTTC.

The genes are TRBV5-5 and TRBJ2-7; 9 positions agree with TRBD1. The CDR3 loop spans 16 amino acids. The germline CDR1 and CDR2 sequences are SGHKS and YYEKEE (reference sequence). With 0 bases clipped from V and 3 bases from J, the junction kept 7 bases outside the gene matches. DNA of the CDR3: TGTGCCAGCAGCTTGGAGGACGTGGGACAGGGCTACGAGCAGTACTTC. Its protein is CASSLEDVGQGYEQYF. Drawing the rest from reference TRBV5-5 and TRBJ2-7, the complete variable domain is DAGVTQSPTHLIKTRGQQVTLRCSPISGHKSVSWYQQVLGQGPQFIFQYYEKEERGRGNFPDRFSARQFPNYSSELNVNALLLGDSALYLCASSLEDVGQGYEQYFGPGTRLTVT.

This rearrangement joins TRBV11-1 to TRBJ2-1; TRBD2 might be the D (7 bases). The CDR3 contains 15 residues. The V and J ends lost 3 bases and 8 bases respectively, with 17 bases between them. In germline, CDR1 is SGHAT, CDR2 FQDESV (reference sequence). The chain's CDR3 is CASSLRGGGPDEQFF. The CDR3 bases are TGTGCCAGCAGCTTGCGGGGCGGGGGCCCGGATGAGCAGTTCTTC.